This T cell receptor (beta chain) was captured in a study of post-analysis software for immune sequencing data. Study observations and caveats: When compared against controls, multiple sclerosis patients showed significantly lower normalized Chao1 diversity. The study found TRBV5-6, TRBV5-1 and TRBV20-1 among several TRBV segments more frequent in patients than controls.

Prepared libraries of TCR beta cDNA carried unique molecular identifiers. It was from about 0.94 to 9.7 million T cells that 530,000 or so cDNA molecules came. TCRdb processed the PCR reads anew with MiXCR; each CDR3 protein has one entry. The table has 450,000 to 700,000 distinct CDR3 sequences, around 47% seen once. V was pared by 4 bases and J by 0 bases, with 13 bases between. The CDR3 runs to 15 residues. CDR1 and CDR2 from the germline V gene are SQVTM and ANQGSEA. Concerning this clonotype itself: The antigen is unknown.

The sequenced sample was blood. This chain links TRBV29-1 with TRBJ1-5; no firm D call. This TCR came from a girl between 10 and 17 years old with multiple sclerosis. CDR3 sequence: CSVGKEAGSNQPQHF. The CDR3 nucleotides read TGCAGCGTTGGCAAGGAGGCGGGTAGCAATCAGCCCCAGCATTTT.